This T cell receptor beta chain derives from a study of cytomegalovirus exposure and HLA in healthy donors (TCRdb year 2017). As for the study more broadly: An earlier analysis of some 600 of the donors reported around 280 Gb of sequence data and 117 million unique TCR beta sequences obtained from 180 million or so T cells. A later analysis re-analyzed previously published TCR beta repertoires from several hundred donors and added high-resolution HLA genotyping to study TCR occurrence patterns. Donor age, sex, ethnicity and CMV serostatus were compiled together with the repertoire data. To decide whether each TCR beta V gene segment behaved as functional or pseudogenic, an earlier analysis of approximately 590 of the donors relied on high-throughput TCR beta sequencing. The number of typed donors differed by locus: about 629-640 for A, B, C, DRB1 and DQB1; roughly 510 for DQA1; around 610 for DPA1; and about 470 for DPB1. All discovery cohort repertoires had been generated using a single sequencing platform. Among a few hundred genotyped donors of the cohort, an average of approximately 250,000 unique TCR beta nucleotide sequences were sequenced per donor, roughly 20% of them non-productive. Using immunosequencing, the study profiled T cell repertoires from fewer than 700 subjects and related those repertoires to cytomegalovirus serostatus. Four or five DR-DQ haplotypes were handled as single units for association and clustering because linkage in the cohort was strong. HLA typing covered class I and class II loci at four-digit resolution. The study aimed to test whether signatures of past pathogen exposure could be identified by cataloging public T cell receptors. In the later analysis, no new phenotypic data were used to find candidate immune exposures; instead, reliance was placed on TCR beta sequences and their occurrence across donors. The study combined high-throughput TCR immunosequencing, statistical association of individual TCRs with disease status, and machine learning to predict cytomegalovirus infection status. A later genetic analysis took genome-wide SNP genotypes for 398 of the 666 donors and used that subset as a discovery cohort. Around 320 gigabases of sequencing data and 80 million or so unique TCR sequences were included in an early release covering about 600 HLA-typed donors. Of the approximately 400 genotyped donors, over 80% were placed in the genetic ancestry cluster associated with self-reported Caucasian donors. Besides the first cohort of 666 subjects, a separate validation cohort made up of about 120 different subjects was used. Results the study describes overall, beyond this receptor: In a later analysis, several top co-occurrence clusters were reported to appear linked to parvovirus B19, influenza, CMV and Epstein-Barr virus. In the study, some 160 TCR beta chains were listed as associated with cytomegalovirus. A cluster of highly shared sequence variants was judged likely to represent a technical artifact of the sequencing pipeline. Seventeen rarely observed V segments, including chromosome 9 orphons, were excluded from the earlier analysis of approximately 600 of the donors because counts were too low. In a later analysis, the rate of TCR association differed among HLA loci, with DRB1 alleles having the most associated TCRs and HLA-C alleles having the fewest. A further reported finding was that TCR beta sequences accurately predicted the HLA-A and HLA-B alleles for most subjects in the first cohort. The classifier was reported to diagnose cytomegalovirus status with high specificity and sensitivity in both the original cohort and the validation cohort. In vitro tests confirmed that three of the cytomegalovirus-associated TCR beta chains recognize cytomegalovirus antigens. Presence/absence analyses assumed roughly uniform sequencing depth across donors, an assumption that may not hold. HLA typing was unavailable for some donors at each locus, so association tests used only the typed subset. The authors suggested that the approach could potentially be generalized to other disease states and immunological phenotypes. The cohort was sequenced for TCR beta chains only, and without alpha or paired-chain data the features that could be detected were limited. According to a later genetic analysis, donors in an Asian-associated ancestry cluster had fewer N-insertions in productive TCRs than the roughly 660-donor mean. The 87-base-pair reads could not distinguish some IMGT-functional V segments, including TRBV6-2 and TRBV6-3, so those segments were excluded. In a later analysis, HLA-associated TCR beta chains showed more clonal expansion and lower generation probabilities than non-associated chains that were equally common. In an earlier analysis of 587 of the donors, most TCR beta V segments appeared in productive rearrangements about 87% or about 30% of the time, broadly matching IMGT annotations. A later genetic analysis associated a missense DCLRE1C variant with V-gene and J-gene trimming of TCR beta chains, and an independent cohort replicated the association. For the cohort, immune exposure information was limited to CMV serostatus. Linkage disequilibrium might explain the correlated functional status among segregating V segments, but an unknown experimental factor could not be excluded. Strong co-occurrence of HLA alleles, especially DR and DQ, made assigning TCR associations to individual alleles difficult. While some public TCRs were present in many individuals, most TCR sequences turned up only very rarely across donors. In a later analysis, around 17,000 TCR beta sequences were associated with specific HLA alleles at a false discovery rate of 0.05. According to a later analysis, most CMV-associated TCR beta chains appeared to be HLA-restricted, and the HLA associations seemed to be driven largely by CMV exposure.

The cohort consisted of approximately 670 healthy bone marrow donors. All cohort members were sampled while nominally healthy, although unrecorded immune exposures were likely present. The donor was CMV seronegative and belonged to the group of around 400 seronegative cohort members. Every donor gave a peripheral blood sample, and the peripheral blood mononuclear cells from that sample were used for TCR beta sequencing. Genomic DNA was extracted from the blood cell samples with the Qiagen DNeasy Blood Extraction Kit. The V end gives up 1 base and the J end 1 base, leaving 3 bases in the junction not matched to a gene. Based on the germline V gene, the CDR1 and CDR2 sequences are SGHAT and FQNNGV. Taken from cysteine to phenylalanine, the CDR3 has 15 residues. The kept DNA is CDR3 alone, 45 bases in frame from the first base. This clone came up a few times. What antigen it recognizes has not been identified. No quality values exist for individual bases; no much larger clone is one base distant.

The library was obtained by the immunoSEQ multiplex PCR assay. A mixture of 60 forward primers for TCR Vbeta segments and 13 reverse primers for TCR Jbeta segments was used in the multiplex PCR. The CDR3 region of rearranged TCR beta genes was amplified from genomic DNA with a multiplex PCR assay. On the Illumina HiSeq System, the amplified TCR beta libraries were sequenced as 87-base-pair reads. Processing in the source paper ran as follows. A later analysis tallied 75 million to 85 million unique TCR beta chains across the 610 or so repertoires, and some 10 million of those chains were shared by two or more donors. Raw reads were error-corrected and collapsed into unique sequences by a nearest-neighbor algorithm in which closely related sequences were merged to remove PCR and sequencing errors. Alignment of CDR3 sequences to IMGT reference sequences was used to assign V, D and J gene segments. For a sequence to be retained, at least a six-nucleotide match to both a V gene segment and a J gene segment was required. Rearrangements were classified as productive when the CDR3 lacked stop codons and remained in frame with V and J, and all other rearrangements were classified as non-productive. Following IMGT convention, CDR3 was defined as the stretch from the second conserved V-encoded cysteine up to the conserved J-encoded phenylalanine. In an earlier analysis of roughly 580 of the donors, sequences lacking an unambiguous match to a single V gene segment were excluded. An earlier analysis of a few hundred of the donors classified V segments as functional when productive rearrangements were above 56.7% and as segregating when the standard deviation between donors was above 5%. A statistical classification framework was built for diagnosing cytomegalovirus status from the catalog of TCR beta chain sequences. In a later analysis, V and J genes were assigned by comparing TCR nucleotide sequences against IMGT/GENE-DB human TR gene sequences. In a later analysis, CDR3 sequences and most-parsimonious VDJ recombination scenarios were assigned using the TCRdist pipeline. In a later analysis, each TCR beta chain was defined by its CDR3 amino acid sequence together with its V-gene family, and reads lacking a unique V-gene family were excluded. A later analysis removed several hundred highly shared, low-generation-probability nucleotide sequences to deal with suspected cross-contamination and a sequencing artifact. In a later analysis, a clonal expansion index was calculated for each public chain from normalized within-repertoire ranks of inferred template counts. In a later analysis, generation probabilities were computed with a VDJ recombination model fitted to out-of-frame rearrangements, and the resulting probabilities were checked against IGoR. A later analysis scored TCR-TCR, TCR-HLA and TCR-CMV co-occurrence with hypergeometric tests, applying a repertoire-size bias correction to TCR pairs. To estimate false discovery rates, a later analysis permuted the HLA or CMV assignments 20 times. A later analysis grouped co-occurring TCRs with DBSCAN, adding TCRdist sequence similarity when clustering within HLA-allele-positive subsets. Repertoires with fewer than 30,000 or more than 120,000 public chains, plus five repertoires with anomalous nucleotide sharing, were excluded from co-occurrence clustering. TCRdb obtained this table from immuneACCESS and retained in-frame rearrangements with V and J assigned. These tables miss some clones; where compared with another copy, unresolved V genes account for less than half of the shortfall, and the remainder is unexplained. Clone size and the V and J calls come from that table; the DNA yielded D and trimming. For this sample there are some 120,000 clones; about three quarters appear just once. Jointly, the top ten make up roughly 3.1% of the sample.

What was sequenced was PBMCs. The sequence links TRBV11-2 to TRBJ1-1; 7 of the junction bases match TRBD1. The clonotype originates from a man aged 30 to 39 in good health and CMV-seronegative. The CDR3 reads as follows: CASSLGGTANTEAFF. The nucleotides are TGTGCCAGCAGCTTAGGTGGGACAGCGAACACTGAAGCTTTCTTT.